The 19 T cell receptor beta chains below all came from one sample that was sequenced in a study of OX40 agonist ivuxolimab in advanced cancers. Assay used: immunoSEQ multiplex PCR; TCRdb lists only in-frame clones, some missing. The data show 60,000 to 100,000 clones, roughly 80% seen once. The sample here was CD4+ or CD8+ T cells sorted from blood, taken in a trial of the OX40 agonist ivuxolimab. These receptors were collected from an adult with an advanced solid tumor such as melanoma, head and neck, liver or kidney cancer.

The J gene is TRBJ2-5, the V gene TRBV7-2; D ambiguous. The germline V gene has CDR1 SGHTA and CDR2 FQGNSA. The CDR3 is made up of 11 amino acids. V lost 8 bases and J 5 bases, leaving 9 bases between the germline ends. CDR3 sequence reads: CASGQFETQYF. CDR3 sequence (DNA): TGTGCCAGCGGTCAGTTCGAGACCCAGTACTTC.

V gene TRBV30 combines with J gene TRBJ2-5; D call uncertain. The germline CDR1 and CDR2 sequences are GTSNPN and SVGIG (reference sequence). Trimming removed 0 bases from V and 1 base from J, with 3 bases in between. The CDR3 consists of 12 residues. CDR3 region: CAWSVLQETQYF. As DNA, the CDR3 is TGTGCCTGGAGTGTACTCCAAGAGACCCAGTACTTC.

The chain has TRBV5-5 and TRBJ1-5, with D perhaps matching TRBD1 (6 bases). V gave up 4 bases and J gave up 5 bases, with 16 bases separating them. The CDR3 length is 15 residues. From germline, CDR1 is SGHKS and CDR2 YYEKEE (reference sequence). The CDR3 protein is CASSNGQPGDQPQHF. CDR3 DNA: TGTGCCAGCAGCAACGGACAGCCTGGCGATCAGCCCCAGCATTTT. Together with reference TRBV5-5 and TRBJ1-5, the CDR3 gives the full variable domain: DAGVTQSPTHLIKTRGQQVTLRCSPISGHKSVSWYQQVLGQGPQFIFQYYEKEERGRGNFPDRFSARQFPNYSSELNVNALLLGDSALYLCASSNGQPGDQPQHFGDGTRLSIL.

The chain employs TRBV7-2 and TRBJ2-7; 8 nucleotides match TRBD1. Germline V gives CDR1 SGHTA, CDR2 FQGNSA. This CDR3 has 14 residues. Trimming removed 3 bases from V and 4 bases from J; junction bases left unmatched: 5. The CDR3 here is CASSFTGQGYEQYF. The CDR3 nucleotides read TGTGCCAGCAGCTTTACCGGACAGGGTTACGAGCAGTACTTC.

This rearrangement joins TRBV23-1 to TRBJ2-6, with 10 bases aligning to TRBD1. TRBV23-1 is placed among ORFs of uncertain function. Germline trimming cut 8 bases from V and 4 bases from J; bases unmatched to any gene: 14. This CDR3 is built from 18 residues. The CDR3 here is CASPSVGDRGSGANVLTF. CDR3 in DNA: TGCGCCAGCCCGTCGGTAGGGGACAGGGGATCCGGGGCCAACGTCCTGACTTTC.

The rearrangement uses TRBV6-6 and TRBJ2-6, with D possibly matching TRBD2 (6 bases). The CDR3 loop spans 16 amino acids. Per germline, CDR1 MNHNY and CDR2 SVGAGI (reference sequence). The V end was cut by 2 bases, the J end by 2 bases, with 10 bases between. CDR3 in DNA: TGTGCCAGCAGTTACCCGGGGGATACTGGGGCCAACGTCCTGACTTTC. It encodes CASSYPGDTGANVLTF.

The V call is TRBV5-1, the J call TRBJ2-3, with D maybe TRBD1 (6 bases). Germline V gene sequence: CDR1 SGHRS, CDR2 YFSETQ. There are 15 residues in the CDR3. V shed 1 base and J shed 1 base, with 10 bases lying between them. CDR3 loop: CASSLRGGGTDTQYF. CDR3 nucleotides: TGCGCCAGCAGCTTGCGTGGGGGCGGCACAGATACGCAGTATTTT.

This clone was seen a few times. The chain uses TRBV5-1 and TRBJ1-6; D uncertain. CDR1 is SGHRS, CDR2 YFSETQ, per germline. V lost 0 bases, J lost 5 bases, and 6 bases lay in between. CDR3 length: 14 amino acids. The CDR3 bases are TGCGCCAGCAGCTTGGGGCAAGATAATTCACCCCTCCACTTT. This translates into CASSLGQDNSPLHF.

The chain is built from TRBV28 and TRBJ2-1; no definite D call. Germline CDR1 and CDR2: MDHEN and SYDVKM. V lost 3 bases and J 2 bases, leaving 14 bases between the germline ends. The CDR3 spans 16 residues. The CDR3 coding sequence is TGTGCCAGCAGTTTGGTACAGACGTGGGCCTACAATGAGCAGTTCTTC. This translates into CASSLVQTWAYNEQFF.

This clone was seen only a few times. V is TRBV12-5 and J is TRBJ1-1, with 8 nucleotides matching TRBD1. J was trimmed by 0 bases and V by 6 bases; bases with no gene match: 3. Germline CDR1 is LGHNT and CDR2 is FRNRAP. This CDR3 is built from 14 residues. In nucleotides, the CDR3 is TGTGCTAGTGGAAAGGGACAGGTGAACACTGAAGCTTTCTTT. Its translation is CASGKGQVNTEAFF.

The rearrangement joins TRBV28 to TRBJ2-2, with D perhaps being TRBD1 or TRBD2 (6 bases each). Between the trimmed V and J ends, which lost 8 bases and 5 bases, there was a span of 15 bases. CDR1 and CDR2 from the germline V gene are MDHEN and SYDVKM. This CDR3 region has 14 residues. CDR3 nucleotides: TGTGCCAGCGAACAGGGAGGATCGACCGGGGAGCTGTTTTTT. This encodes CASEQGGSTGELFF. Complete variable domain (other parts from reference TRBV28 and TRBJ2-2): DVKVTQSSRYLVKRTGEKVFLECVQDMDHENMFWYRQDPGLGLRLIYFSYDVKMKEKGDIPEGYSVSREKKERFSLILESASTNQTSMYLCASEQGGSTGELFFGEGSRLTVL.

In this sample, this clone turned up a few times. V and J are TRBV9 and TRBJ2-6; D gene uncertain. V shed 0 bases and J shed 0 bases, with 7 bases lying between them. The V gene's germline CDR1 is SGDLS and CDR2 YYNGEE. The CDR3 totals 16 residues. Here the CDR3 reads CASSVDGYSGANVLTF. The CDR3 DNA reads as TGTGCCAGCAGCGTAGATGGGTACTCTGGGGCCAACGTCCTGACTTTC.

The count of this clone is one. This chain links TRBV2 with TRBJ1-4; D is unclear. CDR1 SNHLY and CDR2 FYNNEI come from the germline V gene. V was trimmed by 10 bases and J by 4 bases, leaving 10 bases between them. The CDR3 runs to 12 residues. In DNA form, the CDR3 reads TGTGCCACCGGGTCCTATAATGAAAAACTGTTTTTT. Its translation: CATGSYNEKLFF. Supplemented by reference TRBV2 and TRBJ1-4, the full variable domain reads EPEVTQTPSHQVTQMGQEVILRCVPISNHLYFYWYRQILGQKVEFLVSFYNNEISEKSEIFDDQFSVERPDGSNFTLKIRSTKLEDSAMYFCATGSYNEKLFFGSGTQLSVL.

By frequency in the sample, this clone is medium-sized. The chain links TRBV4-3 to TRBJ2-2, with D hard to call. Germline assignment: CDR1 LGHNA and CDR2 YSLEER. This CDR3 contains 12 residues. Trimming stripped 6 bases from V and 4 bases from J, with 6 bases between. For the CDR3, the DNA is TGCGCCAGCAGGACCTTCACCGGGGAGCTGTTTTTT. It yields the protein CASRTFTGELFF.

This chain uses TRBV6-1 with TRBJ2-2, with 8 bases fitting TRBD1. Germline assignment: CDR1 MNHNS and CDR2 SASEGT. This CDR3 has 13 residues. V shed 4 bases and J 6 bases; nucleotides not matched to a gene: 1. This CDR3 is CASSVQGAGELFF. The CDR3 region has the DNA TGTGCCAGCAGTGTACAGGGGGCCGGGGAGCTGTTTTTT.

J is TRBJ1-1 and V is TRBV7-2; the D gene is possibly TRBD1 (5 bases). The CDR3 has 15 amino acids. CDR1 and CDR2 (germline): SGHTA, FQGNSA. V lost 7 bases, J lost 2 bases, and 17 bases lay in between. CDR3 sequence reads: CASITRPGANTEAFF. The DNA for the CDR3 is TGTGCCAGCATAACTAGGCCCGGGGCCAACACTGAAGCTTTCTTT.

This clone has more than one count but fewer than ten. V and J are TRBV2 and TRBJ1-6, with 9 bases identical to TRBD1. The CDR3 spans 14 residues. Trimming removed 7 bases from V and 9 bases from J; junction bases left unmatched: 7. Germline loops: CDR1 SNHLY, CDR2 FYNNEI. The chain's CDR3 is CASMTGQGVSPLHF. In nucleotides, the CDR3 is TGTGCCAGCATGACGGGACAGGGAGTTTCACCCCTCCACTTT.

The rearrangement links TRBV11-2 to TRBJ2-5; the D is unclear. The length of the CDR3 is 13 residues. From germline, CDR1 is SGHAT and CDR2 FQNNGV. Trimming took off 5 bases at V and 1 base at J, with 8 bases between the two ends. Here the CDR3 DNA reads TGTGCCAGCAGCGCAACTTCCCAAGAGACCCAGTACTTC. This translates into CASSATSQETQYF.

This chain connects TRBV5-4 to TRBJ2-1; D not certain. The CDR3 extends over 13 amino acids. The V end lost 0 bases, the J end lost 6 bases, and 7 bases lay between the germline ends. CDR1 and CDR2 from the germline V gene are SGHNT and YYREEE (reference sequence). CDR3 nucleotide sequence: TGTGCCAGCAGCTTGGCTCCCGTCAATGAGCAGTTCTTC. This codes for CASSLAPVNEQFF.